Included here is one T cell receptor beta chain sequence, with context. The antigen remains unidentified. Treatment here: some 20 received Ad26.COV2.S at low or high dose, single or two shots; about 5 received placebo; per-sample allocation not given. The samples date from day 63 after the first vaccine or placebo injection. Boston supplied an adult donor aged 18-55 years. Here immunoSEQ multiplex PCR was the method, and the copy in TCRdb shows in-frame clones only, minus some. The sample consists of about half a million clones, 70% to 90% of them appearing once. The data belong to a study of Ad26.COV2.S vaccination and SARS-CoV-2 variants. Across the study: Ad26.COV2.S, an intramuscular injection, was given once or twice 56 days apart.

Germline V gives CDR1 GTSNPN, CDR2 SVGIG (reference sequence). V dropped 7 bases and J dropped 2 bases, with 18 bases sitting between them. This CDR3 has 15 amino acids. Overall study findings and caveats: Vaccine recipients showed a spike-specific TCR breadth that was higher than in placebo recipients. The TCR breadth and depth analyses may have produced an underestimate of total T cell responses.

The specimen was peripheral blood, collected in a trial of Ad26.COV2.S vaccine versus placebo. The chain carries TRBV30 and TRBJ1-5; D unclear. This TCR came from a person between 18 and 59 years old who received the Ad26.COV2.S COVID-19 vaccine or a placebo. The CDR3 sequence: CAFRDPGWGNQPQHF. The CDR3 nucleotides read TGTGCCTTCCGAGACCCGGGGTGGGGCAATCAGCCCCAGCATTTT.